This TCR beta chain was profiled in a study of long-term antiretroviral therapy in people with HIV. Trimming took off 10 bases at V and 3 bases at J, with 16 bases between the two ends. Looked up from germline, CDR1 is MNHEY and CDR2 is SVGAGI. This CDR3 has 13 amino acids. The immunoSEQ assay was v3.0, run at survey level. Using immunoSEQ multiplex PCR, the repertoire was profiled, and TCRdb retains in-frame clones only, with some absent. The data show roughly 20,000 clones, roughly 89% seen once. Study-level findings and limits: When set beside controls, HIV repertoires had CDR3 length ranges that were narrower.

As for this clone: The antigen is unknown.

This sequence originates from a man between 18 and 29 years old with HIV. The chain uses TRBV6-5 and TRBJ2-7; the D gene is possibly TRBD1 (6 bases). The sequencing here drew on unsorted PBMCs, taken 2.1 years after starting antiretroviral therapy. The CDR3 loop is CATGTGSDYEQYF. In nucleotides, the CDR3 is TGTGCCACCGGAACAGGGTCGGACTACGAGCAGTACTTC.